The T cell receptor beta chain described here comes from a study of CD4+ T cells in melanoma. V lost 4 bases, J lost 4 bases, and 13 bases lay in between. This CDR3 region has 14 residues. The germline CDR1 and CDR2 sequences are MNHNS and SASEGT. Remarks on this clone: Its specificity is unknown.

Clones were sequenced by immunoSEQ multiplex PCR, and TCRdb holds only the in-frame ones, with some missing. Of around 110,000 clones in the sample, about 90% were seen once. Whole-study results and caveats: A reported correlation linked neoantigen-specific CD4+ T cells to CD8+, macrophage and B cell function.

The receptor was isolated from a human donor with melanoma. The specimen sequenced was peripheral blood. V usage is TRBV6-1 and J usage is TRBJ2-5, with D possibly matching TRBD2 (6 bases). The DNA of the CDR3 is TGTGCCAGCAGTGTAACTAGCTTGGTAGAGACCCAGTACTTC. It encodes CASSVTSLVETQYF.